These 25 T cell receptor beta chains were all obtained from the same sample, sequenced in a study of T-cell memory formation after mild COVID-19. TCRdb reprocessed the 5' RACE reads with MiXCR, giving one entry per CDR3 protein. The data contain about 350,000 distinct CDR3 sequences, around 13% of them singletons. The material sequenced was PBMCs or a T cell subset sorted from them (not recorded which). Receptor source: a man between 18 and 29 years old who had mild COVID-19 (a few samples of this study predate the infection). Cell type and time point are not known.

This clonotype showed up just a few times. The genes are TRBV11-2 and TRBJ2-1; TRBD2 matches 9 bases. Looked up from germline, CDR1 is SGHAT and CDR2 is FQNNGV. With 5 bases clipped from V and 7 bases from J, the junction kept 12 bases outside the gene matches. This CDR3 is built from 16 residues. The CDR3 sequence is CASSPEGLAGWNEQFF. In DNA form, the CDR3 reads TGTGCCAGCAGCCCAGAGGGACTAGCAGGTTGGAATGAGCAGTTCTTC. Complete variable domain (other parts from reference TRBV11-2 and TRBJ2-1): EAGVAQSPRYKIIEKRQSVAFWCNPISGHATLYWYQQILGQGPKLLIQFQNNGVVDDSQLPKDRFSAERLKGVDSTLKIQPAKLEDSAVYLCASSPEGLAGWNEQFFGPGTRLTVL.

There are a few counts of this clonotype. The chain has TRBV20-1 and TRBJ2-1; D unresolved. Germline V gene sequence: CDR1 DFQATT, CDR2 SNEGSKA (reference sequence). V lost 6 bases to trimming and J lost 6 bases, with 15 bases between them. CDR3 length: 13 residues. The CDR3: CSALFLAANEQFF. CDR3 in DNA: TGCAGTGCCCTATTTTTAGCCGCCAATGAGCAGTTCTTC.

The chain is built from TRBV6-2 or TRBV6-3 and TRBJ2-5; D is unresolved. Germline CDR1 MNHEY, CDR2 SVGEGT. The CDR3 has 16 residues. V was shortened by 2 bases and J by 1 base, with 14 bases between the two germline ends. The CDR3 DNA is TGTGCCAGCAGTTACAGCCTAACCACCCTCCAAGAGACCCAGTACTTC. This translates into CASSYSLTTLQETQYF.

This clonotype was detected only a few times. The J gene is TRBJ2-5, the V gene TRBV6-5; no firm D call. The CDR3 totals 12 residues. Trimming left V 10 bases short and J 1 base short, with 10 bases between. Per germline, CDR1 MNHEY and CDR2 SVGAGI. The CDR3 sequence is CATQGFQETQYF. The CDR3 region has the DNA TGTGCCACCCAAGGATTCCAAGAGACCCAGTACTTC.

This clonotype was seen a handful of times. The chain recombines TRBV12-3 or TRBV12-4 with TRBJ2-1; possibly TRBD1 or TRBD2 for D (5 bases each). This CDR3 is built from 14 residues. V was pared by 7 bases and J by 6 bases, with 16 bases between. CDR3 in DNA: TGTGCCAGCACCCCGGCAGGGAGTGCCAATGAGCAGTTCTTC. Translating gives CASTPAGSANEQFF.

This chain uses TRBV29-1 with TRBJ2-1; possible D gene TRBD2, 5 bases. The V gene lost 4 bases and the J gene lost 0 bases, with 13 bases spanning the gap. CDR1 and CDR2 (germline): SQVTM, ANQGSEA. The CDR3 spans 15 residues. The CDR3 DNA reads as TGCAGCGTTGTGGGTAGTGCGGGCTCCTACAATGAGCAGTTCTTC. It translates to CSVVGSAGSYNEQFF.

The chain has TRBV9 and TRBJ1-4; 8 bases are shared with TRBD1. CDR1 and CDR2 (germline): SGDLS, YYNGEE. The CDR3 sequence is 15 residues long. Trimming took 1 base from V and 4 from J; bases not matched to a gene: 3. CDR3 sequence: CASSVRTGLNEKLFF. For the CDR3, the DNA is TGTGCCAGCAGCGTACGGACAGGGCTTAATGAAAAACTGTTTTTT.

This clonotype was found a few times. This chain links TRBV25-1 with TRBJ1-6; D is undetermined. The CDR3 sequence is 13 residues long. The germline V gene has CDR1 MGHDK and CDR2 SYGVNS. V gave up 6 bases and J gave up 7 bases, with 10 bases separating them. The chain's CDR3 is CASRGLLNSPLHF. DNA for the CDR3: TGTGCCAGCAGAGGACTGCTGAATTCACCCCTCCACTTT. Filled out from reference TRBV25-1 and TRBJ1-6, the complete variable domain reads EADIYQTPRYLVIGTGKKITLECSQTMGHDKMYWYQQDPGMELHLIHYSYGVNSTEKGDLSSESTVSRIRTEHFPLTLESARPSHTSQYLCASRGLLNSPLHFGNGTRLTVT.

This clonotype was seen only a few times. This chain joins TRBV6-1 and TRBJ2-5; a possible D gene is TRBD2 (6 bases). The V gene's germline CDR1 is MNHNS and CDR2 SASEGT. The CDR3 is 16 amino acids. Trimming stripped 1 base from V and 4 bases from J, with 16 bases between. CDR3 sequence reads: CASSEDYGGRAETQYF. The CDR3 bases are TGTGCCAGCAGTGAAGACTACGGAGGGCGGGCAGAGACCCAGTACTTC.

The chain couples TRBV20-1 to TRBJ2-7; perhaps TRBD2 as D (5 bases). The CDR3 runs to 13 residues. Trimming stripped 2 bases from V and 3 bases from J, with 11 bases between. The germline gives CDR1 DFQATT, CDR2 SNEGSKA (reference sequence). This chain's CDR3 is CSARSPEGYEQYF. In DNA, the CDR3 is TGCAGTGCTAGATCCCCAGAGGGCTACGAGCAGTACTTC.

Here the CDR3 DNA reads TGCAGCGTTGACAAGAACACCGGGGAGCTGTTTTTT. Encoded protein: CSVDKNTGELFF. This sequence joins TRBV29-1 and TRBJ2-2; D is undetermined. The CDR3 is 12 amino acids. The germline CDR1 and CDR2 sequences are SQVTM and ANQGSEA. The germline V and J ends were trimmed by 3 bases and 1 base, with 3 bases remaining between them.

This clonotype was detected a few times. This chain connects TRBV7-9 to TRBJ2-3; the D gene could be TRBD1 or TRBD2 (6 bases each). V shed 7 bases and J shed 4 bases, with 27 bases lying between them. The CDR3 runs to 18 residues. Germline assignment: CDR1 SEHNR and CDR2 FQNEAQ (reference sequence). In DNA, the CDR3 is TGTGCCAGCAACCTTAGGAGGGGGATTTTAGAGACCGCAGATACGCAGTATTTT. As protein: CASNLRRGILETADTQYF. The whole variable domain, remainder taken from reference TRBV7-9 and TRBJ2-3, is DTGVSQNPRHKITKRGQNVTFRCDPISEHNRLYWYRQTLGQGPEFLTYFQNEAQLEKSRLLSDRFSAERPKGSFSTLEIQRTEQGDSAMYLCASNLRRGILETADTQYFGPGTRLTVL.

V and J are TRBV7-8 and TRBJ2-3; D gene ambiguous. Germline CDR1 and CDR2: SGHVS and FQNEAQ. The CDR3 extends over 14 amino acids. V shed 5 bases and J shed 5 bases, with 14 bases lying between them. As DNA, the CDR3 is TGTGCCAGCAGCATCCGGGCCTTACTAGATACGCAGTATTTT. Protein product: CASSIRALLDTQYF. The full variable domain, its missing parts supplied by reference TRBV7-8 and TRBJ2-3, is GAGVSQSPRYKVAKRGQDVALRCDPISGHVSLFWYQQALGQGPEFLTYFQNEAQLDKSGLPSDRFFAERPEGSVSTLKIQRTQQEDSAVYLCASSIRALLDTQYFGPGTRLTVL.

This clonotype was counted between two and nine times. In nucleotides, the CDR3 is TGTGCCAGCAGCTTAGCGCTCCAAGTGATCGGCACAGATACGCAGTATTTT. It codes for CASSLALQVIGTDTQYF. The chain employs TRBV7-9 and TRBJ2-3; D is unclear. The CDR3 is 17 residues long. CDR1 is SEHNR, CDR2 FQNEAQ, per germline (reference sequence). V dropped 0 bases and J dropped 1 base, with 14 bases sitting between them.

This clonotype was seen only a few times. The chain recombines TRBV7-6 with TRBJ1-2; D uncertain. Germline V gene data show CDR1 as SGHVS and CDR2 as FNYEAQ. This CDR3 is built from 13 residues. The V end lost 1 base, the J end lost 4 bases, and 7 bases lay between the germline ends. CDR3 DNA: TGTGCCAGCAGCTTAGGGGAGTTCTATGGCTACACCTTC. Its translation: CASSLGEFYGYTF.

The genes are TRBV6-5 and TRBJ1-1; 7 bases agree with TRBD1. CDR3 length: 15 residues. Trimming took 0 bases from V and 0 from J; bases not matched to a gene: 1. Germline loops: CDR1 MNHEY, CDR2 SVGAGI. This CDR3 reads CASSYSQGLNTEAFF. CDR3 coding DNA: TGTGCCAGCAGTTACTCACAGGGGTTGAACACTGAAGCTTTCTTT.

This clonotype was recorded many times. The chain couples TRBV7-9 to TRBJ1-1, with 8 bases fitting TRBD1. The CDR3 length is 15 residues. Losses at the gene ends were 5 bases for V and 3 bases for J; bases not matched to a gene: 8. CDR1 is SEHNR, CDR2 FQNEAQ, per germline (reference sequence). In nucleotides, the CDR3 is TGTGCCAGCAGCCCATTCAGGGGGCCGGACACTGAAGCTTTCTTT. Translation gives CASSPFRGPDTEAFF.

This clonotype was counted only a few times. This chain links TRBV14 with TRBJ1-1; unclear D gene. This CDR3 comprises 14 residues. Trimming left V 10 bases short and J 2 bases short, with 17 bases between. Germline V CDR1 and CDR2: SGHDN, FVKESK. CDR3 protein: CATALMVRNTEAFF. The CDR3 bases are TGTGCCACCGCGTTAATGGTACGAAACACTGAAGCTTTCTTT.

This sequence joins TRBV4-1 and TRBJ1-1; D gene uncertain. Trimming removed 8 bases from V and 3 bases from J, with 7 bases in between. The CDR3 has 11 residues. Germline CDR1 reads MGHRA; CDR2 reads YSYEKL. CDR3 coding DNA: TGCGCCAGCTTTGGGGACACTGAAGCTTTCTTT. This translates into CASFGDTEAFF.

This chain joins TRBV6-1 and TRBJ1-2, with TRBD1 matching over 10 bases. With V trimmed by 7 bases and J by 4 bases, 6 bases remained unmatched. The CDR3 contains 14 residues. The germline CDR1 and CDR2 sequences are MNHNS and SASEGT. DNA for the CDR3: TGTGCCAGCACCACGACAGGGGGCGGCTATGGCTACACCTTC. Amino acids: CASTTTGGGYGYTF.

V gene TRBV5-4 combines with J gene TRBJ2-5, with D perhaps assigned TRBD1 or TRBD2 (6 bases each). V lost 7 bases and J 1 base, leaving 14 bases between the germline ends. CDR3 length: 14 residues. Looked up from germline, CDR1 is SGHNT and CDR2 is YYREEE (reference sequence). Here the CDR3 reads CASRPGGSQETQYF. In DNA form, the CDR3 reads TGTGCCAGCCGCCCCGGGGGCAGCCAAGAGACCCAGTACTTC.

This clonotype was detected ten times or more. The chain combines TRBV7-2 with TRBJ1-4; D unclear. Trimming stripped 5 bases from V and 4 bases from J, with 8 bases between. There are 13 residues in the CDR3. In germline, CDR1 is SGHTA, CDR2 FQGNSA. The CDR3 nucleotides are TGTGCCAGCAGCCTACAGATTAATGAAAAACTGTTTTTT. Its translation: CASSLQINEKLFF.

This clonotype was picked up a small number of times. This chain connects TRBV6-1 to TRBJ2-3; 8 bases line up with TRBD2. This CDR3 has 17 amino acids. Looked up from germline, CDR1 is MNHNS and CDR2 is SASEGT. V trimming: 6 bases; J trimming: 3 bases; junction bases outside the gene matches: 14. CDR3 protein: CASSLGTASGRTDTQYF. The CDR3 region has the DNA TGTGCCAGCAGCCTCGGGACGGCTAGCGGGCGGACAGATACGCAGTATTTT.

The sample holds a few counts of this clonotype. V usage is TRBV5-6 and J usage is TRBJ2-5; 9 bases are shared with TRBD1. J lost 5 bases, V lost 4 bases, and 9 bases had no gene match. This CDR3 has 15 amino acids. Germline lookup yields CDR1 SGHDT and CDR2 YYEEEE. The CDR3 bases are TGTGCCAGCAGCCCCGGACAGGGGTTACGGGAGACCCAGTACTTC. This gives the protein CASSPGQGLRETQYF.

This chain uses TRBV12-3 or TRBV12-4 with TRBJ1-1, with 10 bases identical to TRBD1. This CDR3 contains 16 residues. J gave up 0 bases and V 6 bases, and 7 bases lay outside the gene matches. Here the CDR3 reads CASRSPGQGMNTEAFF. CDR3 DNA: TGTGCCAGCAGGTCGCCGGGACAGGGGATGAACACTGAAGCTTTCTTT.